This TCR beta chain came from a study of T cell responses to AZD1222 COVID-19 vaccine. Study as a whole: Timing groups of about 4 and about 12 weeks for second doses were pooled.

The V gene's germline CDR1 is SGHTA and CDR2 FQGTGA. The CDR3 is 13 amino acids. V was pared by 5 bases and J by 6 bases, with 12 bases between. Assay used: immunoSEQ multiplex PCR; TCRdb lists only in-frame clones, some missing. The table has 75,000 to 100,000 clones, around 89% seen once. The sequences come from peripheral blood, collected on day 0 of AZD1222 vaccination. V is TRBV7-3 and J is TRBJ2-3; unclear D gene. The clonotype was recovered from an adult in good health. The DNA of the CDR3 is TGTGCCAGCAGCCTAAGGGTTCGGGATACGCAGTATTTT. Translated: CASSLRVRDTQYF. The full variable domain, with the rest looked up from reference TRBV7-3 and TRBJ2-3, is GAGVSQTPSNKVTEKGKYVELRCDPISGHTALYWYRQSLGQGPEFLIYFQGTGAADDSGLPNDRFFAVRPEGSVSTLKIQRTERGDSAVYLCASSLRVRDTQYFGPGTRLTVL.